A selection of T cell receptor beta chains follows, all from one sample in a study of beta chain features in type 1 diabetes. Profiled with immunoSEQ multiplex PCR; TCRdb holds only in-frame clones, not every one. The sample shows about 370,000 clones, 9.6% of them seen only once. The sequenced material came from central memory CD4+ T cells from blood. These TCRs come from a man aged 30 to 45 with type 1 diabetes. Each CDR3 is given with its conserved first and last residue. A D gene is named only where the DNA matches it firmly. Rows give clone size only sometimes, using once, few, many, or a class for an expanded clone.

j_gene	abundance	v_gene	d_gene	CDR3aa	CDR3nt
TRBJ1-5	many	TRBV28	NA	CASSQGTQPQHF	TGTGCCAGCAGCCAGGGGACTCAGCCCCAGCATTTT
TRBJ1-2	NA	TRBV27	NA	CASSLSGQVVGYTF	TGTGCCAGCAGTTTATCGGGGCAGGTGGTTGGCTACACCTTC
TRBJ1-4	few	TRBV2	NA	CASSGTANEKLFF	TGTGCCAGCAGTGGGACGGCCAATGAAAAACTGTTTTTT
TRBJ2-1	NA	TRBV19	NA	CARRAGPMLSSYNEQFF	TGTGCCAGGCGGGCGGGACCGATGCTGAGCTCCTACAATGAGCAGTTCTTC
TRBJ2-7	few	TRBV6-6	NA	CACGKSSYEQYF	TGTGCTTGTGGGAAAAGCTCCTACGAGCAGTACTTC
TRBJ2-4	few	TRBV5-6	NA	CASSKFTGGGLAKNIQYF	TGTGCCAGCAGCAAATTCACCGGCGGAGGACTAGCCAAAAACATTCAGTACTTC
TRBJ2-5	few	TRBV6-6	NA	CASSSPGAQETQYF	TGTGCCAGCAGTTCCCCTGGGGCCCAAGAGACCCAGTACTTC
TRBJ2-5	NA	TRBV25-1	NA	CASSESGRGVGRKTQYF	TGTGCCAGCAGTGAATCCGGTAGGGGAGTCGGTAGAAAGACCCAGTACTTC
TRBJ2-3	NA	TRBV5-1	TRBD2	CASSLVKVAGGTDTQYF	TGCGCCAGCAGCTTGGTTAAGGTTGCGGGAGGCACAGATACGCAGTATTTT
TRBJ2-7	few	TRBV28	NA	CATLQGGYEQYF	TGTGCCACCCTACAGGGAGGCTACGAGCAGTACTTC